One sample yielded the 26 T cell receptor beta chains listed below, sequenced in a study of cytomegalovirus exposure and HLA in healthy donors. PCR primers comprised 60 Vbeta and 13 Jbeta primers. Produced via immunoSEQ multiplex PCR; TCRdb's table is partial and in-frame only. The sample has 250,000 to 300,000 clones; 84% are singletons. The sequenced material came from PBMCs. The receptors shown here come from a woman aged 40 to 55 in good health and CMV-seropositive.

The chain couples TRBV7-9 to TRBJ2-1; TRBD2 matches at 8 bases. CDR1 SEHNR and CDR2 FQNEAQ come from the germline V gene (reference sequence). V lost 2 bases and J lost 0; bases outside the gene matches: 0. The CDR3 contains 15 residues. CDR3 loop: CASSLSGSSYNEQFF. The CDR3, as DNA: TGTGCCAGCAGCTTAAGCGGGAGCTCCTACAATGAGCAGTTCTTC.

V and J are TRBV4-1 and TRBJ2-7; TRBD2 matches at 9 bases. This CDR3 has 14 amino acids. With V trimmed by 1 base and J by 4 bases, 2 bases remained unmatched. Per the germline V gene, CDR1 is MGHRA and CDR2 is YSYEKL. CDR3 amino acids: CASSQGRGGYEQYF. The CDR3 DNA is TGCGCCAGCAGCCAAGGGCGGGGGGGTTACGAGCAGTACTTC.

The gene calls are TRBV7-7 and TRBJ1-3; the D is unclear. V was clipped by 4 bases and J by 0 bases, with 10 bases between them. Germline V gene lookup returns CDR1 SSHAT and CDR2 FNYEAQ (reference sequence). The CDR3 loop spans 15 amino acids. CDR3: CASSWEVLSGNTIYF. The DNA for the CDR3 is TGTGCCAGCAGCTGGGAGGTCCTCTCTGGAAACACCATATATTTT.

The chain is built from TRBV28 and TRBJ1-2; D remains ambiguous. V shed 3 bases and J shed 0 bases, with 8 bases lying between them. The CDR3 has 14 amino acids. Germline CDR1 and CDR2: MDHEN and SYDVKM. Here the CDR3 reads CASSFWESNYGYTF. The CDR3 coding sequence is TGTGCCAGCAGTTTTTGGGAGTCTAACTATGGCTACACCTTC.

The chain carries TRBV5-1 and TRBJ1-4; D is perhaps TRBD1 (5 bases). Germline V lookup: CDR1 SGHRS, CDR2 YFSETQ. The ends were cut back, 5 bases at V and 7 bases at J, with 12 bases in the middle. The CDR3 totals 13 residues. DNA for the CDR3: TGCGCCAGCAGAGGAGGGGTAGTTGAAAAACTGTTTTTT. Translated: CASRGGVVEKLFF.

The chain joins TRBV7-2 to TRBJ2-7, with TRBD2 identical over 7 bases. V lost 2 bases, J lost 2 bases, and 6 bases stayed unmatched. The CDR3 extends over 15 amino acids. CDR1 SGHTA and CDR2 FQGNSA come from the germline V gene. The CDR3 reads CASSLTGGGTYEQYF. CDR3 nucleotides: TGTGCCAGCAGCTTAACGGGCGGGGGAACCTACGAGCAGTACTTC.

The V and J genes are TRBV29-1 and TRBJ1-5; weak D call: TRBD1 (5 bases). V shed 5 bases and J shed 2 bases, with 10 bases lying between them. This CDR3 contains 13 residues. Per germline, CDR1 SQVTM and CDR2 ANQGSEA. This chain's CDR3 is CSVREQGNQPQHF. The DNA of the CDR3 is TGCAGCGTTCGAGAACAGGGCAATCAGCCCCAGCATTTT.

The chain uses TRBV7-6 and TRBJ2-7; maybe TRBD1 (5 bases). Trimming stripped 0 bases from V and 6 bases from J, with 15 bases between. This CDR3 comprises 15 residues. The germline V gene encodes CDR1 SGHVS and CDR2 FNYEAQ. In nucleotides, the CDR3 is TGTGCCAGCAGCTTAGCTACAACAGGTGATTCCGAGCAGTACTTC. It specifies CASSLATTGDSEQYF.

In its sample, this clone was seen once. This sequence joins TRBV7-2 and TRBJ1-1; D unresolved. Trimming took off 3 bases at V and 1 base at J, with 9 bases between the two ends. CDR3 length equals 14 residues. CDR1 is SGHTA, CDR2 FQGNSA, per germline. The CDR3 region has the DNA TGTGCCAGCAGCTTTGCAGGCACGAACACTGAAGCTTTCTTT. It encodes CASSFAGTNTEAFF.

The CDR3: CASSLSRGYEQYF. In DNA, the CDR3 is TGTGCCAGCAGCCTTTCCCGGGGATACGAGCAGTACTTC. This chain uses TRBV13 with TRBJ2-7, with D perhaps matching TRBD2 (5 bases). V shed 5 bases and J shed 4 bases, with 12 bases lying between them. CDR3 length: 13 residues. Germline V gives CDR1 PRHDT, CDR2 FYEKMQ (reference sequence).

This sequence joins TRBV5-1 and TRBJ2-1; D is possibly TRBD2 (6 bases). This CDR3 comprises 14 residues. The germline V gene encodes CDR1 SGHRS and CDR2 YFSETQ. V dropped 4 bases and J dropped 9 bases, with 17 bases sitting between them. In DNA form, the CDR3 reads TGCGCCAGCAGCCCACCCGATGGGGGAGGTGAGCAGTTCTTC. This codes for CASSPPDGGGEQFF.

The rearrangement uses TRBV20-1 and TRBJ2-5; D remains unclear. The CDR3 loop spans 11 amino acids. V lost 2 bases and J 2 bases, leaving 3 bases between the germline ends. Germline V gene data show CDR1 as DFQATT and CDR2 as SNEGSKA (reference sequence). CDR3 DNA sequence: TGCAGTGCTAGATCTCAAGAGACCCAGTACTTC. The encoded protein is CSARSQETQYF.

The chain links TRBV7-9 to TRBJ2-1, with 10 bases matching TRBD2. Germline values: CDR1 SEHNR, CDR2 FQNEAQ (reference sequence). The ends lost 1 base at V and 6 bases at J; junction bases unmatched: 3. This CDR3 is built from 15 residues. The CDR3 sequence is CASSLVLAGANEQFF. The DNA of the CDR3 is TGTGCCAGCAGCTTAGTCCTAGCGGGAGCCAATGAGCAGTTCTTC.

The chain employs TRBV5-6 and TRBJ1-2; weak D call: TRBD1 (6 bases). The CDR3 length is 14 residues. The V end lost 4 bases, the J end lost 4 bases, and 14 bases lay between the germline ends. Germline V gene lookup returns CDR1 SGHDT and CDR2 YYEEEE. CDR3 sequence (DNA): TGTGCCAGCAGCGCAAACAGGGCTCTCTATGGCTACACCTTC. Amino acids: CASSANRALYGYTF.

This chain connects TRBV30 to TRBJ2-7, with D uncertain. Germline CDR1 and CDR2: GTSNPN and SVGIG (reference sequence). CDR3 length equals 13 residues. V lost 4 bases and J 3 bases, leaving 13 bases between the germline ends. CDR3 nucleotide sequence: TGTGCCTGGACCAACTACGATGTCTACGAGCAGTACTTC. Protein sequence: CAWTNYDVYEQYF.

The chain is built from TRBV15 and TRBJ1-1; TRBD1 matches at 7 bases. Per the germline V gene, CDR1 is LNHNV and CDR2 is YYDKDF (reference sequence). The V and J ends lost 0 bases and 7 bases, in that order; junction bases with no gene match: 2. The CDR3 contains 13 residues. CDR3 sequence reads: CATSRERDSEAFF. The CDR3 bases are TGTGCCACCAGCAGAGAACGGGACAGTGAAGCTTTCTTT.

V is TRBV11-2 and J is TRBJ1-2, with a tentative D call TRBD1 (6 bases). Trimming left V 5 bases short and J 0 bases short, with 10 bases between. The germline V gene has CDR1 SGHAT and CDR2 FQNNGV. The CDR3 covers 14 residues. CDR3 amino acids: CASSTDRTNYGYTF. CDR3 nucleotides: TGTGCCAGCAGCACCGACAGGACTAACTATGGCTACACCTTC.

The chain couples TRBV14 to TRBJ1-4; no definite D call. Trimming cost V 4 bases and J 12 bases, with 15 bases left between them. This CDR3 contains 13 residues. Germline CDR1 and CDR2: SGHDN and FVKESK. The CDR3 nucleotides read TGTGCCAGCAGCCCTTATACGTACGCGGAACTGTTTTTT. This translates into CASSPYTYAELFF.

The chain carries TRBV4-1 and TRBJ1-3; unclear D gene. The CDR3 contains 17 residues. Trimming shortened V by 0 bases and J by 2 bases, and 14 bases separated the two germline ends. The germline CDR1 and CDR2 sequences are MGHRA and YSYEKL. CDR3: CASSQEGPGGTGNTIYF. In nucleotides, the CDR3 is TGCGCCAGCAGCCAAGAAGGTCCGGGAGGTACTGGAAACACCATATATTTT.

CDR3 nucleotides: TGTGCCAGCAGTTTTCTGGTGGGGGGAAGCAATCAGCCCCAGCATTTT. Its translation is CASSFLVGGSNQPQHF. The V call is TRBV28, the J call TRBJ1-5; TRBD1 is a possible D gene (5 bases). Germline CDR1 and CDR2: MDHEN and SYDVKM. V was clipped by 3 bases and J by 1 base, with 13 bases between them. This CDR3 has 16 amino acids.

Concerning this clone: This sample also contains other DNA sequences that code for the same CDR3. For the CDR3, the DNA is TGTGCCAGCAGTTACCCGGGGGGGACCGGGGAGCTGTTTTTT. Its protein product is CASSYPGGTGELFF. The genes are TRBV6-5 and TRBJ2-2; TRBD2 aligns across 8 bases. The V gene's germline CDR1 is MNHEY and CDR2 SVGAGI. The CDR3 has 14 residues. Trimming cost V 2 bases and J 5 bases; bases outside gene matches: 1.

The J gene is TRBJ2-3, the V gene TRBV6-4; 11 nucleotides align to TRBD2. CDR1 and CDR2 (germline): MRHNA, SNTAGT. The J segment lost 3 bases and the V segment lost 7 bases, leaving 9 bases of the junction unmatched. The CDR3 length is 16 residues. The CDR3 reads CASTKLAGECTDTQYF. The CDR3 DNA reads TGTGCCAGCACTAAACTAGCGGGAGAATGTACAGATACGCAGTATTTT.

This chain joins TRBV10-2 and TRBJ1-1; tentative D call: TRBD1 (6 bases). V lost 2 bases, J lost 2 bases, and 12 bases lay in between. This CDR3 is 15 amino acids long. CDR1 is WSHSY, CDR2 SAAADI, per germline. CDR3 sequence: CASSEGGTINTEAFF. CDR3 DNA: TGCGCCAGCAGTGAGGGGGGCACAATAAACACTGAAGCTTTCTTT.

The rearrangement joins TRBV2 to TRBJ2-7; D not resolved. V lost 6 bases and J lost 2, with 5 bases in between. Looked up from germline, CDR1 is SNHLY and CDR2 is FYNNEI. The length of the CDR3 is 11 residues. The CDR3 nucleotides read TGTGCCAGCAGCCTAACCTACGAGCAGTACTTC. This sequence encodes CASSLTYEQYF.

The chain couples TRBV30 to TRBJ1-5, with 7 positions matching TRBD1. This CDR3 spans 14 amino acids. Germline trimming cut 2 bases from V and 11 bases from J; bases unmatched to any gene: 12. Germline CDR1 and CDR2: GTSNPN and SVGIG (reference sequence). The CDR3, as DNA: TGTGCCTGGAGTTCAGACAGGGTCGCTCCAGCCCAGCATTTT. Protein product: CAWSSDRVAPAQHF.

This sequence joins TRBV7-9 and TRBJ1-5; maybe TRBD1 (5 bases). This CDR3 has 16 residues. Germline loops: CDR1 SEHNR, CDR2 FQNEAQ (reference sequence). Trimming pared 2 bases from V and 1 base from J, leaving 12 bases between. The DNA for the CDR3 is TGTGCCAGCAGCTTAACCGGGGGGGTAAGCAATCAGCCCCAGCATTTT. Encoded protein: CASSLTGGVSNQPQHF. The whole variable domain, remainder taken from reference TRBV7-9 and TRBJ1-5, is DTGVSQNPRHKITKRGQNVTFRCDPISEHNRLYWYRQTLGQGPEFLTYFQNEAQLEKSRLLSDRFSAERPKGSFSTLEIQRTEQGDSAMYLCASSLTGGVSNQPQHFGDGTRLSIL.